The rows below give T cell receptor beta chains drawn from one sample of a study of tumor-infiltrating lymphocytes in localized non-small cell lung cancer. Libraries were prepared by immunoSEQ multiplex PCR; TCRdb keeps only in-frame clonotypes and omits some of them. This table holds under 7,500 clones, 61% found once. The sample comprised lung tumor tissue. These receptors came from a human donor with non-small cell lung cancer. CDR3s include the opening cysteine and the closing phenylalanine or tryptophan. The order of the fields is J gene, V gene, clone size, D gene, CDR3 DNA, CDR3 protein. D genes are given only for firm matches. Clone size is not always given. Where it is, it says once, few, many or a class for expanded clones.

TRBJ2-7 TRBV5-6 few NA TGTGCCAGCAGCTTGGAAGGGACGTCTAGAGAGCAGTACTTC CASSLEGTSREQYF
TRBJ2-5 TRBV9 NA TRBD2 TGTGCCAGCGGACTAGCGGGACAAGAGACCCAGTACTTC CASGLAGQETQYF
TRBJ2-2 TRBV13 NA NA TGTGCCAGCAGCTCCTCCGGGACCCAGAACACCGGGGAGCTGTTTTTT CASSSSGTQNTGELFF
TRBJ1-6 TRBV6-9 NA NA TGTGCCAGCAGTTACCGGGAGAGAACGTCGCCCCTCCACTTT CASSYRERTSPLHF
TRBJ1-2 TRBV5-1 once NA TGCGCCAGCAGCTTGGGGGAAAGACAGGATGGCTACACCTTC CASSLGERQDGYTF
TRBJ2-7 TRBV7-2 few TRBD2 TGTGCCAGCAGCTTAGACGGAGGGACTACATACGAGCAGTACTTC CASSLDGGTTYEQYF
TRBJ1-4 TRBV28 NA NA TGTGCCAGCAGTGTAATGATTGCAGAGCGTAATGAAAAACTGTTTTTT CASSVMIAERNEKLFF
TRBJ1-1 TRBV2 few NA TGTGCCAGCAGTCCAGGGGACTCCACTGAAGCTTTCTTT CASSPGDSTEAFF
TRBJ2-3 TRBV6-1 few NA TGTGCCAGCAGTGAAGGGGATACGCAGTATTTT CASSEGDTQYF
TRBJ1-1 TRBV6-5 NA NA TGTGCCAGCAGTTCCCTGTTTATCGGTAACACTGAAGCTTTCTTT CASSSLFIGNTEAFF
TRBJ1-2 TRBV9 medium-sized NA TGTGCCAGCAGCGGCGTGGACAGCGTTAACTATGGCTACACCTTC CASSGVDSVNYGYTF
TRBJ1-2 TRBV5-5 NA NA TGTGCCAGCAGCTTTGGGTCGGGAAACTATGGCTACACCTTC CASSFGSGNYGYTF
TRBJ2-3 TRBV7-9 NA NA TGTGCCAGCAGCTGGGCAGATACGCAGTATTTT CASSWADTQYF
TRBJ2-1 TRBV5-1 NA NA TGCGCCAGCAGCCTCGGCTCAGCGGAGTACAATGAGCAGTTCTTC CASSLGSAEYNEQFF
TRBJ1-2 TRBV5-6 NA TRBD1 TGTGCCAGCAGCTTGAGGGGGCGCGACTATGGCTACACCTTC CASSLRGRDYGYTF
TRBJ1-1 TRBV9 NA TRBD1 TGTGCCAGCAGCGTAGAGGGACAGGGGACTGAAGCTTTCTTT CASSVEGQGTEAFF
TRBJ2-6 TRBV6-1 NA TRBD1 TGTGCCAGCACAGGGGGCTCTGGGGCCAACGTCCTGACTTTC CASTGGSGANVLTF
TRBJ2-1 TRBV28 NA TRBD2 TGTGCCAGCAGTGAACAACTAGCGGGAGGTGAGCAGTTCTTC CASSEQLAGGEQFF
TRBJ1-1 TRBV7-8 large NA TGTGCCAGCAGCTTTATTGTTGGGGCCGGAATTGGAGCTTTCTTT CASSFIVGAGIGAFF
TRBJ1-4 TRBV10-3 NA NA TGTGCCATCAGTGCCGGGACATCGGGTGAAAAACTGTTTTTT CAISAGTSGEKLFF
TRBJ2-5 TRBV16 once TRBD1 TGTGCCAGCAGCCAATACGCCAGGGGGAGAGAGACCCAGTACTTC CASSQYARGRETQYF
TRBJ1-1 TRBV5-1 medium-sized TRBD1 TGCGCCAGCAGCTTGGGAGGGACAGCGAACACTGAAGCTTTCTTT CASSLGGTANTEAFF
TRBJ2-5 TRBV28 NA TRBD2 TGTGCCAGCAGGTCGGGAGGGCAGGAAGAGACCCAGTACTTC CASRSGGQEETQYF
TRBJ2-4 TRBV27 few TRBD1 TGTGCCAGCAGTTTGGGGACAGGGGGAAGGTTGGACTTC CASSLGTGGRLDF
TRBJ2-5 TRBV25-1 NA NA TGTGCCAGCAGTCGGACTCTGGAGACCCAGTACTTC CASSRTLETQYF
TRBJ1-1 TRBV19 few NA TGTGCCAGTAGCAGGGTGGGAATTGGCACTGAAGCTTTCTTT CASSRVGIGTEAFF
TRBJ2-3 TRBV11-2 few NA TGTGCCAGCAGCTTATTTGGGACCACGAAAACAGATACGCAGTATTTT CASSLFGTTKTDTQYF
TRBJ1-5 TRBV10-3 NA NA TGTGCCATCAGCGGACGGAATAGCAATCAGCCCCAGCATTTT CAISGRNSNQPQHF
TRBJ2-1 TRBV7-2 few NA TGTGCCAGCAGCTTAGGTGGCGACCATTACAATGAGCAGTTCTTC CASSLGGDHYNEQFF
TRBJ1-4 TRBV7-9 NA NA TGTGCCAGCAGCGTCGGGAGTCTTAATGAAAAACTGTTTTTT CASSVGSLNEKLFF
TRBJ2-3 TRBV7-9 NA TRBD2 TGTGCCAGCAGCCTTCCGGGACTAGCGGGAGCGGCAGATACGCAGTATTTT CASSLPGLAGAADTQYF